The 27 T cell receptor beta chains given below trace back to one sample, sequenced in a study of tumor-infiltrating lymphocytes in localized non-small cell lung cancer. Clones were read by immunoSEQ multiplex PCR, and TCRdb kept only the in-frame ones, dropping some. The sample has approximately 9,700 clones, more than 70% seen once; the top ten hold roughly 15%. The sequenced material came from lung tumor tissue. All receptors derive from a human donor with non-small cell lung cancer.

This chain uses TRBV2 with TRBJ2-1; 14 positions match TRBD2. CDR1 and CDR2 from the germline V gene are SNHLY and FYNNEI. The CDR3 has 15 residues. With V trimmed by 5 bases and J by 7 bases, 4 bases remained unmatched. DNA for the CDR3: TGTGCCAGCAGTCGACTAGCGGGAGGGCCAAATGAGCAGTTCTTC. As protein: CASSRLAGGPNEQFF.

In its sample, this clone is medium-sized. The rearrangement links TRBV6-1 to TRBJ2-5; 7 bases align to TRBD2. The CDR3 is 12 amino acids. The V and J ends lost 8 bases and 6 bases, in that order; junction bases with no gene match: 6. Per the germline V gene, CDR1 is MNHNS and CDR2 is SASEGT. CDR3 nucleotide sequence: TGTGCCAGCGGACTAGTCGTTAAGACCCAGTACTTC. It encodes CASGLVVKTQYF.

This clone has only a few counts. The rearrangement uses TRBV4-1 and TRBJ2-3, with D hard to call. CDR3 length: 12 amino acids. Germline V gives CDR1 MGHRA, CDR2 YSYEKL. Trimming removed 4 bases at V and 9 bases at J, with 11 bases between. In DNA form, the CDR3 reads TGCGCCAGCAGCCCCCTGAATGGCACGCAGTATTTT. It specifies CASSPLNGTQYF.

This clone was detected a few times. The CDR3 loop is CASSQGTSGSVGETQYF. The CDR3 DNA sequence: TGTGCCAGCAGCCAGGGGACTAGCGGGTCAGTAGGCGAGACCCAGTACTTC. The chain links TRBV4-2 to TRBJ2-5, with 12 positions matching TRBD2. The ends lost 3 bases at V and 5 bases at J; junction bases unmatched: 10. Per germline, CDR1 LGHNA and CDR2 YNFKEQ. This CDR3 spans 17 amino acids.

In nucleotides, the CDR3 is TGTGCCAGCAGTGAATATCCCGGAGCTAACTATGGCTACACCTTC. It translates to CASSEYPGANYGYTF. The chain carries TRBV25-1 and TRBJ1-2; no definite D call. The CDR3 length is 15 residues. V was trimmed by 0 bases and J by 0 bases, leaving 8 bases between them. Per the germline V gene, CDR1 is MGHDK and CDR2 is SYGVNS.

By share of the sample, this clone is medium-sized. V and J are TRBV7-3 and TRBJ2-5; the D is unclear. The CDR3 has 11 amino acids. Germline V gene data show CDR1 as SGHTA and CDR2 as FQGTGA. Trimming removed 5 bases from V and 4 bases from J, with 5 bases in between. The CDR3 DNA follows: TGTGCCAGCAGCGATGGAGAGACCCAGTACTTC. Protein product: CASSDGETQYF.

The CDR3 region is CASSPLPRETQYF. The CDR3 DNA is TGTGCCAGCAGCCCCCTCCCACGGGAGACCCAGTACTTC. The chain links TRBV5-4 to TRBJ2-5, with D hard to call. Germline lookup yields CDR1 SGHNT and CDR2 YYREEE (reference sequence). The CDR3 is made up of 13 amino acids. Trimming pared 4 bases from V and 5 bases from J, leaving 12 bases between.

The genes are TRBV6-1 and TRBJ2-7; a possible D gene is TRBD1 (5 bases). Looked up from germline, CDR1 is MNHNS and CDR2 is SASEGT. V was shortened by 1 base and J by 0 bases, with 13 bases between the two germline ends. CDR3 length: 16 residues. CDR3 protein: CASSEGGRFRSYEQYF. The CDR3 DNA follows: TGTGCCAGCAGTGAAGGGGGCAGATTTCGCTCCTACGAGCAGTACTTC.

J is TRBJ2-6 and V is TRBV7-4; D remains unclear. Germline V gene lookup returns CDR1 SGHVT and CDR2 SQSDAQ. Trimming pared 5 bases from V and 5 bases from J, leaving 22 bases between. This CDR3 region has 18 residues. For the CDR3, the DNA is TGTGCCAGCAGCGGGTTATACAGCTCACAAAGTCGGGCCAACGTCCTGACTTTC. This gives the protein CASSGLYSSQSRANVLTF.

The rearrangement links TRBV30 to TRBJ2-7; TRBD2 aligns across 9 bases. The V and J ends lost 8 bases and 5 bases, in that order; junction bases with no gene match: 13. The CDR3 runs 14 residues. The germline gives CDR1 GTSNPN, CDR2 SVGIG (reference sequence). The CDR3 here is CATRAEASGDEQYF. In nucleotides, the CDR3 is TGTGCCACCCGGGCCGAGGCTAGCGGGGACGAGCAGTACTTC.

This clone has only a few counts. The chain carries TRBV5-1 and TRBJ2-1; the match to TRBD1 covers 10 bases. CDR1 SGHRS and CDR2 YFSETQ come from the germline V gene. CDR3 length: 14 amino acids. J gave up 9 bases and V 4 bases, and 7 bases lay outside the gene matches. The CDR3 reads CASSPSTGGIEQFF. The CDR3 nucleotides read TGCGCCAGCAGCCCTTCGACAGGGGGCATTGAGCAGTTCTTC.

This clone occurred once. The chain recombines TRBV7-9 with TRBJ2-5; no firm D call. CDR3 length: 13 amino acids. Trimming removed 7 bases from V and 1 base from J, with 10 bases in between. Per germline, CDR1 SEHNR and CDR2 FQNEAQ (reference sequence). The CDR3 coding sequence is TGTGCCAGCATCCCCCCGGCCCAAGAGACCCAGTACTTC. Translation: CASIPPAQETQYF.

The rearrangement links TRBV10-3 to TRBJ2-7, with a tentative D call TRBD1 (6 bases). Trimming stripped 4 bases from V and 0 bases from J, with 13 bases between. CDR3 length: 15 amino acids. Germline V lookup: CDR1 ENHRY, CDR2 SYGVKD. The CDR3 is CAISVTGFSSYEQYF. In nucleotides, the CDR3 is TGTGCCATCAGTGTGACAGGATTTTCCTCCTACGAGCAGTACTTC.

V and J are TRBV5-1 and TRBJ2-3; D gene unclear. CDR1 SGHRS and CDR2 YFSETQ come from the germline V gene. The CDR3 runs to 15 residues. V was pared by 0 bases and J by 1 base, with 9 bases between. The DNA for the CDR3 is TGCGCCAGCAGCTTGGAAGGGTGGGGCACAGATACGCAGTATTTT. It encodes CASSLEGWGTDTQYF.

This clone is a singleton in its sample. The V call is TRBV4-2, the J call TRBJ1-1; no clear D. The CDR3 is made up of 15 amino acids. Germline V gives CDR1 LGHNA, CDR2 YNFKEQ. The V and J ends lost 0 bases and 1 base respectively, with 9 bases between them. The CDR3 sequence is CASSQERAGNTEAFF. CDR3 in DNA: TGTGCCAGCAGCCAAGAGCGGGCGGGGAACACTGAAGCTTTCTTT.

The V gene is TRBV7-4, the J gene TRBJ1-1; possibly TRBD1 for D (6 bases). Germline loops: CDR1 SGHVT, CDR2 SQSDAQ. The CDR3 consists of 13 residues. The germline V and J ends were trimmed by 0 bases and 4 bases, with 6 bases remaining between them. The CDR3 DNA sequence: TGTGCCAGCAGCTTAGCCAGGGGCACTGAAGCTTTCTTT. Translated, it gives CASSLARGTEAFF.

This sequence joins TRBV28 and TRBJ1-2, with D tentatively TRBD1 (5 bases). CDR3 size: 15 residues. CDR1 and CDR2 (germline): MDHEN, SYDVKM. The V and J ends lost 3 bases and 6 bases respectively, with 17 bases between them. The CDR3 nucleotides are TGTGCCAGCAGTTTCCCCTACGACAGCTGGGATGGCTACACCTTC. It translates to CASSFPYDSWDGYTF.

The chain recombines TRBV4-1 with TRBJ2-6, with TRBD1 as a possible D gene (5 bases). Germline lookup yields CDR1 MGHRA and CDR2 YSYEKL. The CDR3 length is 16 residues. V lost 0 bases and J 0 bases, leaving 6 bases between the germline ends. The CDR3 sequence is CASSQEGLSGANVLTF. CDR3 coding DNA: TGCGCCAGCAGCCAAGAGGGGCTCTCTGGGGCCAACGTCCTGACTTTC.

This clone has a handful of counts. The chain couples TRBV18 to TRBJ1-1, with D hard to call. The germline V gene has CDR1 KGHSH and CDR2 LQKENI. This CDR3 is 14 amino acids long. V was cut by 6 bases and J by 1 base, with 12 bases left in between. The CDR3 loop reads CASSAGRKNTEAFF. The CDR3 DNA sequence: TGTGCCAGCTCCGCGGGAAGGAAGAACACTGAAGCTTTCTTT.

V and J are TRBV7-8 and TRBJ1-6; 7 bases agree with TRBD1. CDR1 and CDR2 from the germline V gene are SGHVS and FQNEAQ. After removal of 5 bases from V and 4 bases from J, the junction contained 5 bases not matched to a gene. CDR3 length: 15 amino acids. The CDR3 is CASSPKTGYNSPLHF. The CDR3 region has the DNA TGTGCCAGCAGCCCCAAGACAGGGTATAATTCACCCCTCCACTTT.

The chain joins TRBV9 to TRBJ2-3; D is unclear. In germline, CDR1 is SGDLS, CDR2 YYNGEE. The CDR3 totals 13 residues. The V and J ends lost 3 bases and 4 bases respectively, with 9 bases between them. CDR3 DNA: TGTGCCAGCAGCGCCGCCTCCCCAGATACGCAGTATTTT. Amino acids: CASSAASPDTQYF.

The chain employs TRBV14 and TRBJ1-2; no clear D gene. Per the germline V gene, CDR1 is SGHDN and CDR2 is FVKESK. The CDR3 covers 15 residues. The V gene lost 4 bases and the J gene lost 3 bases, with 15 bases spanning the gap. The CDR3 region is CASSLSGVPYYGYTF. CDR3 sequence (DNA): TGTGCCAGCAGCCTCAGCGGGGTACCCTACTATGGCTACACCTTC.

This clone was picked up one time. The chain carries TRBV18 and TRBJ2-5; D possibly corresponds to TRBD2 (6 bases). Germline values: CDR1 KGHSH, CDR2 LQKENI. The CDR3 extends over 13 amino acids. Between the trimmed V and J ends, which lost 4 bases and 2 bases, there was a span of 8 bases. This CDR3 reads CASSRGLQETQYF. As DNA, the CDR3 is TGTGCCAGCTCACGGGGACTTCAAGAGACCCAGTACTTC. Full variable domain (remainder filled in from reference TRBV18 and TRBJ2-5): NAGVMQNPRHLVRRRGQEARLRCSPMKGHSHVYWYRQLPEEGLKFMVYLQKENIIDESGMPKERFSAEFPKEGPSILRIQQVVRGDSAAYFCASSRGLQETQYFGPGTRLLVL.

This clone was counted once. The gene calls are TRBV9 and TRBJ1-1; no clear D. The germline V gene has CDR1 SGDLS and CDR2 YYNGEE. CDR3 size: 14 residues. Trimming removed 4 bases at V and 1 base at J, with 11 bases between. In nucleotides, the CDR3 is TGTGCCAGCAGCCAAGGTAACACGAACACTGAAGCTTTCTTT. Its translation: CASSQGNTNTEAFF.

In nucleotides, the CDR3 is TGTGCCAGCAGTGAACGGATTAATTCACCCCTCCACTTT. This translates into CASSERINSPLHF. The chain recombines TRBV2 with TRBJ1-6; D unresolved. Germline CDR1 and CDR2: SNHLY and FYNNEI. The CDR3 runs 13 residues. Trimming removed 2 bases at V and 6 bases at J, with 5 bases between.

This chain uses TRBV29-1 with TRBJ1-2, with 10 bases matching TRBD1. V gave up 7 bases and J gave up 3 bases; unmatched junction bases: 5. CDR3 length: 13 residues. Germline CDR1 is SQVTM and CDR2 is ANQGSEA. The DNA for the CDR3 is TGCAGCGACTCGGACAGGGGGGACTATGGCTACACCTTC. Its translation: CSDSDRGDYGYTF.

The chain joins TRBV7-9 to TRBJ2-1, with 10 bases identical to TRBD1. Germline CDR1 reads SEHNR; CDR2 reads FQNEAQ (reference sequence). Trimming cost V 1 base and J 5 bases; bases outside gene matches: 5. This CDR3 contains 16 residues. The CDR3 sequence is CASSLVGTGADNEQFF. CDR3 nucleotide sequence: TGTGCCAGCAGCTTAGTGGGGACAGGGGCCGACAATGAGCAGTTCTTC.